This T cell receptor beta chain was identified in a study of cytomegalovirus exposure and HLA in healthy donors. PCR involved 60 Vbeta and 13 Jbeta primers. Sequencing was performed with immunoSEQ multiplex PCR; in TCRdb, only in-frame clones are kept and a portion is missing. The data hold some 170,000 clones, with about three quarters observed a single time. Though nominally healthy at sampling, donors likely had unrecorded immune exposures. Trimming at V came to 2 bases and at J to 5 bases, leaving 3 bases not matched to a gene. CDR1 is KGHSH, CDR2 LQKENI, per germline. The CDR3 has 15 residues. Material: PBMCs. This TCR was sampled from a woman in her fifties or sixties in good health and CMV-seropositive. The chain has TRBV18 and TRBJ2-7; 13 bases match TRBD2. The CDR3 DNA follows: TGTGCCAGCTCACCAACTAGCGGGAGGGGACACGAGCAGTACTTC. This encodes CASSPTSGRGHEQYF.